This TCR beta chain is drawn from a study of PD-1 blockade in classical Hodgkin lymphoma. This clone was seen only a few times. Produced via immunoSEQ multiplex PCR; TCRdb's table is partial and in-frame only. The sample carries some 5,500 clones, approximately 54% recorded once. Per germline, CDR1 ENHRY and CDR2 SYGVKD. This CDR3 spans 18 amino acids. Unmatched junction bases numbered 10, after V lost 3 bases and J lost 5 bases. Every patient relapsed after autologous stem cell transplantation, and brentuximab vedotin exposure varied. From thawed PBMCs, CD8+ T cells were isolated by magnetic negative selection.

The gene calls are TRBV10-3 and TRBJ2-1, with TRBD2 matching 13 bases. The receptor comes from a human donor with classical Hodgkin lymphoma. Sample: CD8+ T cells from blood, taken at baseline. Written as DNA, the CDR3 is TGTGCCATCAGTGATGGGACTAGCGGGGAGAGAATAGACAATGAGCAGTTCTTC. Its translation: CAISDGTSGERIDNEQFF.